This T cell receptor (beta chain) was captured by sequencing in a study of OX40 agonist ivuxolimab in advanced cancers. General study results and limits: Both CD4+ and CD8+ T cell populations in blood had undergone clonal expansion by week 6 at 0.1 to 3.0 mg/kg.

The method was immunoSEQ multiplex PCR; TCRdb's version includes in-frame clones alone and lacks a portion of them. This sample yields about 89,000 clones, of which approximately 91% are seen a single time; more than 0.25% belongs to the top ten. Germline V gene data show CDR1 as KGHSH and CDR2 as LQKENI. Trimming removed 5 bases from V and 5 bases from J, with 8 bases in between. The CDR3 extends over 12 amino acids. About this clone itself: Its antigen is as yet unknown.

The sequencing here drew on CD4+ or CD8+ T cells sorted from blood, taken in a trial of the OX40 agonist ivuxolimab. This TCR came from an adult with an advanced solid tumor such as melanoma, head and neck, liver or kidney cancer. The chain employs TRBV18 and TRBJ2-3, with a tentative D call TRBD1 (5 bases). The CDR3 loop is CASSFREDTQYF. CDR3 DNA sequence: TGTGCCAGCTCATTCAGGGAAGATACGCAGTATTTT.